This is a list of T cell receptor beta chains from one sample in a study of CD8 T cells in ankylosing spondylitis. TCRdb analysed the 5' RACE reads with MiXCR anew, one entry per CDR3 protein. The data hold approximately 150,000 distinct CDR3 sequences, with under 35% observed a single time. Sequenced sample: synovial fluid, either unsorted or a sorted T cell fraction (not recorded which). All receptors derive from a male donor with ankylosing spondylitis. Both conserved end residues are part of each CDR3. The D gene is left open where the match is weak. Rows give clone size only sometimes, using once, few, many, or a class for an expanded clone.

CDR3,DNA,D,J,size,V,length
CSARPAVGAFF,TGCAGTGCTAGACCCGCAGTTGGAGCTTTCTTT,.,TRBJ1-1,once,TRBV20-1,11
CSVDTGREHEQYF,TGCAGCGTTGACACCGGGAGAGAGCACGAGCAGTACTTC,.,TRBJ2-7,few,TRBV29-1,13
CASSRSVGTKRGKLFF,TGTGCCAGCAGCCGGTCGGTGGGGACCAAAAGGGGAAAACTGTTTTTT,.,TRBJ1-4,many,TRBV7-2,16
CASTFDRTSTTGELFF,TGTGCCAGCACCTTCGATAGGACTAGCACAACCGGGGAGCTGTTTTTT,TRBD2,TRBJ2-2,many,TRBV12-3/TRBV12-4,16
CASSFGDSYYEQYF,TGTGCCAGCAGCTTCGGGGACAGCTACTACGAGCAGTACTTC,TRBD1,TRBJ2-7,.,TRBV5-6,14
CASSPMGGQGFSGYTF,TGTGCCAGCAGCCCGATGGGGGGACAGGGTTTCAGTGGCTACACCTTC,TRBD1,TRBJ1-2,.,TRBV3-1,16
CASKVGGINEQFF,TGCGCCAGCAAGGTAGGGGGCATCAATGAGCAGTTCTTC,TRBD1,TRBJ2-1,.,TRBV5-1,13
CASSRREGSGEQYF,TGTGCCAGCAGCCGCAGGGAAGGGTCGGGCGAGCAGTACTTC,.,TRBJ2-7,.,TRBV3-1,14
CATPYSSGASYEQYF,TGTGCCACCCCGTATTCTAGCGGGGCCTCCTACGAGCAGTACTTC,TRBD2,TRBJ2-7,.,TRBV7-2,15
CASSLVPGNTIYF,TGTGCCAGCAGCTTAGTTCCCGGAAACACCATATATTTT,.,TRBJ1-3,.,TRBV7-9,13
CASSPWDKKGGEAFF,TGTGCCAGCAGCCCCTGGGACAAAAAAGGGGGTGAAGCTTTCTTT,.,TRBJ1-1,.,TRBV7-8,15
CASSSGFGLAGGNEQFF,TGTGCCAGCAGCTCTGGGTTCGGGCTAGCGGGAGGCAATGAGCAGTTCTTC,TRBD2,TRBJ2-1,.,TRBV5-4,17
CASSFRARETQYF,TGTGCCAGCAGTTTCCGGGCGAGAGAGACCCAGTACTTC,.,TRBJ2-5,.,TRBV12-3/TRBV12-4,13
CSARGLTGGGNQPQHF,TGCAGTGCTAGAGGACTGACAGGGGGAGGCAATCAGCCCCAGCATTTT,TRBD1,TRBJ1-5,few,TRBV20-1,16
CASSVESGGLVTGELFF,TGTGCCAGCAGCGTAGAGAGCGGGGGATTGGTGACCGGGGAGCTGTTTTTT,TRBD2,TRBJ2-2,.,TRBV9,17
CSALRQGAFTEAFF,TGCAGTGCGCTGAGACAGGGGGCGTTCACTGAAGCTTTCTTT,TRBD1,TRBJ1-1,.,TRBV20-1,14
CASSLGQGAGAFF,TGTGCCAGCAGCTTAGGACAGGGGGCGGGAGCTTTCTTT,TRBD1,TRBJ1-1,.,TRBV11-2,13
CASRGEGGRLNSPLHF,TGTGCCAGTAGGGGGGAGGGGGGAAGACTGAATTCACCCCTCCACTTT,.,TRBJ1-6,.,TRBV27,16
CASRIRQGPTGYEQYF,TGTGCCAGCAGGATCAGACAGGGGCCGACCGGGTACGAGCAGTACTTC,TRBD1,TRBJ2-7,few,TRBV2,16
CASSPGIGVTDTQYF,TGTGCCAGCAGTCCTGGGATTGGGGTCACAGATACGCAGTATTTT,.,TRBJ2-3,.,TRBV27,15
CAIREQGSSMNTEAFF,TGTGCCATCAGGGAACAGGGGTCATCAATGAACACTGAAGCTTTCTTT,TRBD1,TRBJ1-1,few,TRBV10-3,16
CASRPGSGNKEKLFF,TGTGCCAGCAGGCCCGGGTCAGGGAATAAGGAAAAACTGTTTTTT,.,TRBJ1-4,.,TRBV12-3/TRBV12-4,15
CASSRATGGPGQPQHF,TGTGCCAGCAGCCGAGCAACAGGGGGGCCAGGTCAGCCCCAGCATTTT,TRBD1,TRBJ1-5,few,TRBV6-2/TRBV6-3,16
CSALSPGTGGEQYF,TGCAGTGCTCTTTCCCCCGGGACAGGGGGCGAGCAGTACTTC,TRBD1,TRBJ2-7,.,TRBV20-1,14
CASSYLASYEQYF,TGTGCCAGCAGTTATCTAGCCAGCTACGAGCAGTACTTC,.,TRBJ2-7,.,TRBV6-6,13
CASRHKAWYGYTF,TGTGCCAGCAGACACAAAGCTTGGTATGGCTACACCTTC,.,TRBJ1-2,many,TRBV28,13
CAISSGSGGRSEAFF,TGTGCCATCAGTAGTGGGAGCGGGGGAAGATCTGAAGCTTTCTTT,.,TRBJ1-1,few,TRBV10-3,15
CASSEAWDSQQYF,TGTGCCAGCAGTGAAGCTTGGGACAGCCAGCAGTACTTC,TRBD1,TRBJ2-7,.,TRBV2,13
CASSKGTINEQFF,TGTGCCAGCAGCAAAGGAACAATCAATGAGCAGTTCTTC,.,TRBJ2-1,few,TRBV9,13
CSADVGGAYNEQFF,TGCAGTGCCGACGTGGGGGGGGCCTACAATGAGCAGTTCTTC,TRBD2,TRBJ2-1,.,TRBV20-1,14
CASSFREEDTQYF,TGTGCCAGCAGTTTTCGAGAGGAAGATACGCAGTATTTT,.,TRBJ2-3,many,TRBV28,13
CASSLPLGVAGDDEQFF,TGTGCCAGCAGTTTACCGCTTGGGGTAGCGGGAGATGATGAGCAGTTCTTC,TRBD2,TRBJ2-1,many,TRBV12-3/TRBV12-4,17
CASSFRGALNEQFF,TGTGCCAGCAGCTTCCGGGGGGCCTTAAATGAGCAGTTCTTC,.,TRBJ2-1,many,TRBV11-2,14
CASSQGGAGSGNTIYF,TGTGCCAGCAGCCAAGGGGGGGCCGGTTCAGGAAACACCATATATTTT,.,TRBJ1-3,.,TRBV4-2,16
CATSGQGMDTQYF,TGTGCCACCTCGGGACAGGGCATGGATACGCAGTATTTT,TRBD1,TRBJ2-3,.,TRBV10-3,13
CSARDSTTYNSPLHF,TGCAGTGCTAGAGATTCCACGACATATAATTCACCCCTCCACTTT,.,TRBJ1-6,.,TRBV20-1,15
CASSLTSPTDTQYF,TGCGCCAGCAGCCTGACTAGTCCCACAGATACGCAGTATTTT,.,TRBJ2-3,few,TRBV5-1,14
CAISGLGGVYEQYF,TGTGCCATCAGCGGACTAGGGGGTGTCTACGAGCAGTACTTC,.,TRBJ2-7,.,TRBV10-3,14
CASSQRLGRGLGKAEAFF,TGTGCCAGCAGCCAACGGCTAGGCAGGGGCTTGGGGAAAGCTGAAGCTTTCTTT,.,TRBJ1-1,.,TRBV14,18
CASSFTGGGYGYTF,TGTGCCAGCAGCTTCACAGGGGGCGGCTATGGCTACACCTTC,TRBD1,TRBJ1-2,few,TRBV11-1,14
CASSGWTGDYEKLFF,TGTGCCAGCAGTGGGTGGACAGGGGACTATGAAAAACTGTTTTTT,TRBD1,TRBJ1-4,.,TRBV25-1,15
CASSLVRETQYF,TGTGCCAGCAGCTTAGTTCGGGAGACCCAGTACTTC,.,TRBJ2-5,many,TRBV11-2,12
CSAITTDNNEQFF,TGCAGTGCTATTACAACTGATAACAATGAGCAGTTCTTC,.,TRBJ2-1,few,TRBV20-1,13
CSVKRGSYNEQFF,TGCAGCGTTAAGCGGGGCTCCTACAATGAGCAGTTCTTC,TRBD2,TRBJ2-1,.,TRBV29-1,13
CASSPTTGGGDTQYF,TGTGCTAGCAGCCCAACGACTGGGGGTGGAGATACGCAGTATTTT,.,TRBJ2-3,.,TRBV7-7,15
CASSPNGGGSPLHF,TGTGCCAGCAGCCCCAATGGCGGGGGTTCACCCCTCCACTTT,.,TRBJ1-6,.,TRBV7-2,14
CASSLDRDGGYTF,TGTGCCAGCAGCCTAGACAGGGACGGTGGCTACACCTTC,TRBD1,TRBJ1-2,few,TRBV28,13
CASSLERRLAGVVEQYF,TGTGCCAGCAGCTTAGAGAGGAGACTAGCGGGAGTGGTCGAGCAGTACTTC,TRBD2,TRBJ2-7,.,TRBV7-8,17